These 26 T cell receptor beta chains were sequenced from one sample in a study of shared clonotypes between healthy human individuals (dated by TCRdb to 2019 to 2021). The library relied on the immunoSEQ multiplex PCR assay. TCRdb provides this immuneACCESS table in a form limited to in-frame rearrangements. Some clones are lacking; in checked studies, under half of them reflect an unresolved V gene, and why the rest are absent is not known. This sample gives over a million clones in total; around 97% of them show up just once. The ten largest make up roughly 1.2% of the sample. Material for sequencing was naive CD4+ T cells sorted from blood. This specimen's cell subset or site label, interpreted: CD45RA+ positively selected. Receptor source: a man aged 30 to 39 in good health.

DNA of the CDR3: TGTGCCAGCAGTTCCCCCCTGCGCAAAGAGACCCAGTACTTC. Its protein product is CASSSPLRKETQYF. The chain carries TRBV27 and TRBJ2-5; no clear D gene. Per the germline V gene, CDR1 is MNHEY and CDR2 is SMNVEV (reference sequence). Between the trimmed V and J ends, which lost 4 bases and 3 bases, there was a span of 12 bases. The CDR3 loop spans 14 amino acids.

The chain links TRBV18 to TRBJ2-1, with 12 bases fitting TRBD1. This CDR3 is built from 15 residues. Germline values: CDR1 KGHSH, CDR2 LQKENI. V was pared by 3 bases and J by 6 bases, with 3 bases of the junction left unmatched. CDR3 loop: CASSPEGQGANEQFF. The CDR3 bases are TGTGCCAGCTCACCGGAGGGACAGGGGGCCAATGAGCAGTTCTTC.

V usage is TRBV28 and J usage is TRBJ1-5, with a weak D call TRBD1 (6 bases). Germline CDR1 is MDHEN and CDR2 is SYDVKM. The CDR3 totals 15 residues. Trimming pared 4 bases from V and 4 bases from J, leaving 14 bases between. CDR3 nucleotide sequence: TGTGCCAGCAGTTATGGCGACAGGCCTAATCAGCCCCAGCATTTT. Translating it yields CASSYGDRPNQPQHF.

The chain couples TRBV27 to TRBJ2-5; D call uncertain. This CDR3 region has 13 residues. Germline CDR1 reads MNHEY; CDR2 reads SMNVEV (reference sequence). With 4 bases removed from V and 4 bases from J, the gap between germline ends came to 10 bases. The CDR3 sequence: CASSSDGRETQYF. In DNA, the CDR3 is TGTGCCAGCAGTTCGGACGGGCGAGAGACCCAGTACTTC.

This clone showed up just once. The sample contains more than one DNA sequence encoding this CDR3. The V call is TRBV14, the J call TRBJ1-1; D might be TRBD1 (6 bases). V shed 1 base and J shed 1 base, with 10 bases lying between them. CDR1 is SGHDN, CDR2 FVKESK, per germline. The CDR3 totals 15 residues. CDR3 sequence: CASSQATGKNTEAFF. CDR3 coding DNA: TGTGCCAGCAGCCAAGCGACAGGAAAGAACACTGAAGCTTTCTTT.

The gene calls are TRBV29-1 and TRBJ2-3; possibly TRBD2 for D (5 bases). The germline CDR1 and CDR2 sequences are SQVTM and ANQGSEA. The CDR3 length is 18 residues. Trimming removed 3 bases from V and 3 bases from J, with 25 bases in between. The CDR3 here is CSVDLTSFPYLSTDTQYF. DNA for the CDR3: TGCAGCGTTGACCTTACTAGTTTTCCATACTTGAGTACAGATACGCAGTATTTT.

This clone was found once. This rearrangement joins TRBV6-1 to TRBJ2-7; tentatively, D is TRBD1 (5 bases). Trimming cost V 4 bases and J 7 bases, with 17 bases left between them. This CDR3 comprises 14 residues. Per germline, CDR1 MNHNS and CDR2 SASEGT. The CDR3 DNA reads as TGTGCCAGCAGTGTCCAGGGTAAGGTGGGGGAGCAGTACTTC. Translating gives CASSVQGKVGEQYF.

The V call is TRBV2, the J call TRBJ2-7; no reliable D call. Trimming pared 5 bases from V and 1 base from J, leaving 21 bases between. The CDR3 covers 17 residues. Germline assignment: CDR1 SNHLY and CDR2 FYNNEI. CDR3 protein: CASSRLRTARKSYEQYF. DNA of the CDR3: TGTGCCAGCAGTAGACTCCGGACGGCTCGGAAATCCTACGAGCAGTACTTC. Full variable domain (rest looked up from reference TRBV2 and TRBJ2-7): EPEVTQTPSHQVTQMGQEVILRCVPISNHLYFYWYRQILGQKVEFLVSFYNNEISEKSEIFDDQFSVERPDGSNFTLKIRSTKLEDSAMYFCASSRLRTARKSYEQYFGPGTRLTVT.

J is TRBJ2-7 and V is TRBV29-1; 9 bases map to TRBD1. The CDR3 runs to 14 residues. The V segment lost 4 bases and the J segment 6 bases; nucleotides outside the gene matches: 10. CDR1 and CDR2 from the germline V gene are SQVTM and ANQGSEA. This CDR3 reads CSVGPRQGGSEQYF. As DNA, the CDR3 is TGCAGCGTTGGGCCTCGACAGGGGGGCTCCGAGCAGTACTTC.

The chain recombines TRBV5-6 with TRBJ1-5; D unresolved. The CDR3 extends over 13 amino acids. Trimming removed 2 bases at V and 3 bases at J, with 6 bases between. Germline V CDR1 and CDR2: SGHDT, YYEEEE. CDR3: CASSLWPNQPQHF. The CDR3 bases are TGTGCCAGCAGCTTATGGCCCAATCAGCCCCAGCATTTT.

The V and J genes are TRBV10-3 and TRBJ2-1; 8 nucleotides agree with TRBD2. The CDR3 contains 15 residues. After removal of 3 bases from V and 5 bases from J, the junction contained 6 bases not matched to a gene. Germline CDR1 and CDR2: ENHRY and SYGVKD. The CDR3, as DNA: TGTGCCATCAGTGATCTAAGCGGGGGTGACAATGAGCAGTTCTTC. This gives the protein CAISDLSGGDNEQFF.

The chain combines TRBV28 with TRBJ2-1; weak D call: TRBD2 (6 bases). V was shortened by 5 bases and J by 7 bases, with 24 bases between the two germline ends. Germline V gives CDR1 MDHEN, CDR2 SYDVKM. This CDR3 region has 17 residues. The CDR3 loop reads CASSPLTQRAPLNEQFF. In nucleotides, the CDR3 is TGTGCCAGCAGTCCGCTGACCCAGCGGGCACCCTTGAATGAGCAGTTCTTC.

The rearrangement uses TRBV28 and TRBJ1-3, with a possible D match to TRBD1 (6 bases). The CDR3 consists of 12 residues. CDR1 is MDHEN and CDR2 is SYDVKM in the germline V gene. Trimming removed 8 bases at V and 2 bases at J, with 7 bases between. CDR3 loop: CASRTAGNTIYF. In nucleotides, the CDR3 is TGTGCCAGCCGGACAGCTGGAAACACCATATATTTT.

This clone was recorded only once. The chain links TRBV7-3 to TRBJ2-1, with 8 nucleotides matching TRBD2. Germline CDR1 reads SGHTA; CDR2 reads FQGTGA. There are 16 residues in the CDR3. The J segment lost 10 bases and the V segment lost 5 bases, leaving 16 bases of the junction unmatched. This chain's CDR3 is CASSPSSGGPHREQFF. The CDR3 coding sequence is TGTGCCAGCAGCCCGAGCTCGGGAGGGCCCCATCGGGAGCAGTTCTTC.

V and J are TRBV19 and TRBJ2-5; 10 bases are shared with TRBD1. Losses at the gene ends were 3 bases for V and 2 bases for J; bases not matched to a gene: 6. CDR3 length: 16 residues. Germline lookup yields CDR1 LNHDA and CDR2 SQIVND (reference sequence). The CDR3 here is CASSIDGTGDQETQYF. As DNA, the CDR3 is TGTGCCAGTAGTATCGACGGGACAGGGGATCAAGAGACCCAGTACTTC.

CDR3 in DNA: TGTGCCTGGAGCGAGGGGCAGCTCAATCAGCCCCAGCATTTT. Translating gives CAWSEGQLNQPQHF. The chain links TRBV30 to TRBJ1-5; a possible D gene is TRBD1 (5 bases). Germline V gives CDR1 GTSNPN, CDR2 SVGIG (reference sequence). The CDR3 extends over 14 amino acids. Trimming cost V 3 bases and J 3 bases, with 12 bases left between them.

As regards this clone: This same CDR3 is encoded by further DNA sequences in the sample. This chain joins TRBV7-2 and TRBJ2-7, with 14 bases matching TRBD2. V lost 5 bases and J lost 3; bases outside the gene matches: 3. This CDR3 is 15 amino acids long. Germline CDR1 SGHTA, CDR2 FQGNSA. The CDR3 sequence: CASSEGLAGVYEQYF. In DNA, the CDR3 is TGTGCCAGCAGCGAGGGACTAGCGGGGGTCTACGAGCAGTACTTC.

The genes are TRBV5-4 and TRBJ2-3, with D tentatively TRBD2 (5 bases). CDR3 length: 14 residues. Per germline, CDR1 SGHNT and CDR2 YYREEE (reference sequence). Trimming removed 4 bases from V and 2 bases from J, with 11 bases in between. CDR3 bases: TGTGCCAGCAGCCCGGACTTACCCACAGATACGCAGTATTTT. Amino acid sequence: CASSPDLPTDTQYF. Full variable domain (outside the CDR3, taken from reference TRBV5-4 and TRBJ2-3): ETGVTQSPTHLIKTRGQQVTLRCSSQSGHNTVSWYQQALGQGPQFIFQYYREEENGRGNFPPRFSGLQFPNYSSELNVNALELDDSALYLCASSPDLPTDTQYFGPGTRLTVL.

V gene TRBV5-4 combines with J gene TRBJ1-2; 8 nucleotides agree with TRBD1. Germline assignment: CDR1 SGHNT and CDR2 YYREEE (reference sequence). Germline trimming cut 4 bases from V and 8 bases from J; bases unmatched to any gene: 10. The CDR3 is made up of 14 amino acids. CDR3 in DNA: TGTGCCAGCAGCCTACCAAGGACAGGGTACGGCTACACCTTC. Amino acid sequence: CASSLPRTGYGYTF.

This clone has a single count. The rearrangement links TRBV9 to TRBJ2-2, with D uncertain. V was cut by 0 bases and J by 1 base, with 4 bases left in between. This CDR3 region has 14 residues. Germline V gives CDR1 SGDLS, CDR2 YYNGEE. The CDR3 sequence is CASSVEMNTGELFF. As DNA, the CDR3 is TGTGCCAGCAGCGTAGAGATGAACACCGGGGAGCTGTTTTTT.

V and J are TRBV5-6 and TRBJ1-3, with TRBD1 as a possible D gene (5 bases). CDR1 is SGHDT, CDR2 YYEEEE, per germline. The CDR3 spans 15 residues. V lost 5 bases and J lost 1, with 13 bases in between. In nucleotides, the CDR3 is TGTGCCAGCAGGCGGGACGGGACTTCTGGAAACACCATATATTTT. Protein sequence: CASRRDGTSGNTIYF. Full variable domain (remainder filled in from reference TRBV5-6 and TRBJ1-3): DAGVTQSPTHLIKTRGQQVTLRCSPKSGHDTVSWYQQALGQGPQFIFQYYEEEERQRGNFPDRFSGHQFPNYSSELNVNALLLGDSALYLCASRRDGTSGNTIYFGEGSWLTVV.

The chain combines TRBV7-3 with TRBJ2-2; no definite D call. Between the trimmed V and J ends, which lost 5 bases and 5 bases, there was a span of 12 bases. The CDR3 has 14 amino acids. Germline CDR1 SGHTA, CDR2 FQGTGA. The CDR3 loop reads CASSQTTFTGELFF. The CDR3 DNA sequence: TGTGCCAGCAGCCAAACTACATTTACCGGGGAGCTGTTTTTT.

The chain uses TRBV19 and TRBJ2-3; D is perhaps TRBD2 (5 bases). V was trimmed by 9 bases and J by 0 bases, leaving 7 bases between them. The length of the CDR3 is 12 residues. Germline CDR1 and CDR2: LNHDA and SQIVND (reference sequence). The CDR3 reads CARSGSTDTQYF. DNA of the CDR3: TGTGCCAGGAGCGGTAGCACAGATACGCAGTATTTT.

The chain is built from TRBV6-1 and TRBJ2-2; D is perhaps TRBD1 (6 bases). CDR3 length equals 15 residues. The ends were cut back, 7 bases at V and 4 bases at J, with 16 bases in the middle. Germline V lookup: CDR1 MNHNS, CDR2 SASEGT. DNA of the CDR3: TGTGCCAGCAAGTTTAGGGGACACCCCACCGGGGAGCTGTTTTTT. Protein product: CASKFRGHPTGELFF.

The chain links TRBV10-3 to TRBJ1-2; D is ambiguous. The V and J ends lost 2 bases and 2 bases respectively, with 6 bases between them. The CDR3 runs 13 residues. Germline CDR1 ENHRY, CDR2 SYGVKD. The DNA of the CDR3 is TGTGCCATCAGTGAGACAGTGAACTATGGCTACACCTTC. Translating it yields CAISETVNYGYTF.

This chain uses TRBV10-1 with TRBJ2-2; TRBD2 aligns across 15 bases. The CDR3 loop spans 18 amino acids. V gave up 3 bases and J gave up 3 bases; unmatched junction bases: 5. CDR1 and CDR2 (germline): WNHNN, SYGVQD (reference sequence). CDR3: CASSDGLAGGPYTGELFF. The CDR3 DNA is TGCGCCAGCAGTGACGGACTAGCGGGAGGGCCTTACACCGGGGAGCTGTTTTTT.